These T cell receptor beta chains were read from a single sample in a study of blood T cell repertoires in COVID-19. Produced via immunoSEQ multiplex PCR; TCRdb's table is partial and in-frame only. Of 150,000 to 180,000 clones listed, under 85% are singletons. Sequenced input: peripheral blood. The receptor source for this set is an elderly woman with acute or convalescent COVID-19. The CDR3 runs from the conserved cysteine through the conserved F or W. The D gene is left open where the match is weak. Size values are once, few and many counts, or a class for expanded clones, and some rows have none.

V: TRBV27
length: 15
D: TRBD1
size: .
J: TRBJ2-2
CDR3: CASSFTGVGTGELFF
DNA: TGTGCCAGCAGTTTCACAGGGGTGGGAACCGGGGAGCTGTTTTTT

V: TRBV3-1/TRBV3-2
length: 13
D: .
size: .
J: TRBJ1-1
CDR3: CATSREEGTEAFF
DNA: TGTGCCACCTCACGGGAGGAGGGCACTGAAGCTTTCTTT

V: TRBV5-1
length: 15
D: .
size: once
J: TRBJ2-2
CDR3: CASSGQPANTGELFF
DNA: TGCGCCAGCAGTGGGCAGCCGGCGAACACCGGGGAGCTGTTTTTT

V: TRBV18
length: 13
D: .
size: .
J: TRBJ1-6
CDR3: CASSRSSDSPLHF
DNA: TGTGCCAGCTCACGTAGCTCAGATTCACCCCTCCACTTT

V: TRBV18
length: 15
D: .
size: .
J: TRBJ2-3
CDR3: CASSPVPSSTDTQYF
DNA: TGTGCCAGCTCACCCGTTCCTTCTAGCACAGATACGCAGTATTTT

V: TRBV9
length: 16
D: TRBD1
size: .
J: TRBJ2-2
CDR3: CASSPGQGAITGELFF
DNA: TGTGCCAGCAGCCCTGGACAGGGGGCGATAACCGGGGAGCTGTTTTTT

V: TRBV5-5
length: 15
D: TRBD1
size: few
J: TRBJ1-2
CDR3: CASSFIQGEGYGYTF
DNA: TGTGCCAGCAGCTTCATACAGGGGGAGGGCTATGGCTACACCTTC

V: TRBV7-6
length: 16
D: .
size: .
J: TRBJ2-2
CDR3: CASSSALISNTGELFF
DNA: TGTGCCAGCAGCTCCGCTCTAATCTCGAACACCGGGGAGCTGTTTTTT

V: TRBV12-2
length: 18
D: .
size: .
J: TRBJ1-4
CDR3: CASRLGCLREPGCEKLFF
DNA: TGTGCAAGTCGCTTAGGGTGTTTGCGGGAGCCTGGTTGCGAAAAACTGTTTTTT

V: TRBV19
length: 15
D: .
size: .
J: TRBJ1-2
CDR3: CASLLRGQANYGYTF
DNA: TGTGCCAGCCTCTTAAGAGGACAAGCGAACTATGGCTACACCTTC

V: TRBV7-2
length: 12
D: .
size: once
J: TRBJ2-5
CDR3: CASSPYQETQYF
DNA: TGTGCCAGCAGCCCGTACCAAGAGACCCAGTACTTC

V: TRBV6-6
length: 13
D: .
size: .
J: TRBJ2-2
CDR3: CASRGLNTGELFF
DNA: TGTGCCAGCAGGGGACTTAACACCGGGGAGCTGTTTTTT

V: TRBV6-5
length: 14
D: TRBD1
size: .
J: TRBJ1-2
CDR3: CASSRAGGGGGYTF
DNA: TGTGCCAGCAGTCGCGCAGGGGGAGGAGGTGGCTACACCTTC

V: TRBV2
length: 15
D: .
size: .
J: TRBJ1-4
CDR3: CASSERSETGEKLFF
DNA: TGTGCCAGCAGTGAAAGGTCGGAGACGGGTGAAAAACTGTTTTTT

V: TRBV29-1
length: 14
D: TRBD1
size: .
J: TRBJ1-2
CDR3: CSVAGTELNYGYTF
DNA: TGCAGCGTTGCCGGGACAGAGCTAAACTATGGCTACACCTTC

V: TRBV4-3
length: 15
D: TRBD1
size: .
J: TRBJ1-2
CDR3: CASSHGQGLGYGYTF
DNA: TGCGCCAGCAGCCATGGACAGGGACTCGGCTATGGCTACACCTTC

V: TRBV7-3
length: 15
D: TRBD1
size: few
J: TRBJ1-3
CDR3: CASSLGTGVGNTIYF
DNA: TGTGCCAGCAGCTTAGGGACAGGGGTTGGAAACACCATATATTTT

V: TRBV6-5
length: 12
D: .
size: .
J: TRBJ2-7
CDR3: CASSILGGEQYF
DNA: TGTGCCAGCAGTATTTTAGGAGGAGAGCAGTACTTC

V: TRBV7-2
length: 16
D: TRBD1
size: .
J: TRBJ2-2
CDR3: CASSFTGGFNTGELFF
DNA: TGTGCCAGCAGCTTTACAGGGGGCTTTAACACCGGGGAGCTGTTTTTT

V: TRBV6-6
length: 15
D: .
size: once
J: TRBJ1-5
CDR3: CASSYTSGAGQPQHF
DNA: TGTGCCAGCAGTTACACCTCAGGGGCAGGTCAGCCCCAGCATTTT

V: TRBV5-4
length: 16
D: TRBD2
size: .
J: TRBJ2-3
CDR3: CASSPRTSGNTDTQYF
DNA: TGTGCCAGCAGCCCTCGGACTAGCGGGAACACAGATACGCAGTATTTT

V: TRBV27
length: 13
D: .
size: .
J: TRBJ1-2
CDR3: CASSFTPNYGYTF
DNA: TGTGCCAGCAGTTTTACTCCTAACTATGGCTACACCTTC

V: TRBV6-5
length: 13
D: .
size: .
J: TRBJ1-3
CDR3: CASRSNSGNTIYF
DNA: TGTGCCAGCAGATCTAACTCTGGAAACACCATATATTTT

V: TRBV6-5
length: 14
D: TRBD1
size: .
J: TRBJ1-5
CDR3: CASSRTGGHQPQHF
DNA: TGTGCCAGCAGTAGGACAGGGGGCCACCAGCCCCAGCATTTT

V: TRBV5-6
length: 14
D: .
size: .
J: TRBJ2-5
CDR3: CASSFTGSGETQYF
DNA: TGTGCCAGCAGTTTTACCGGGAGCGGGGAGACCCAGTACTTC

V: TRBV19
length: 15
D: .
size: .
J: TRBJ2-6
CDR3: CASKSGGSGANVLTF
DNA: TGTGCCAGTAAATCCGGGGGCTCTGGGGCCAACGTCCTGACTTTC

V: TRBV5-1
length: 15
D: .
size: .
J: TRBJ1-3
CDR3: CASSLDHGAGNTIYF
DNA: TGCGCCAGCAGCTTGGATCACGGGGCTGGAAACACCATATATTTT

V: TRBV3-1/TRBV3-2
length: 14
D: TRBD1
size: few
J: TRBJ1-1
CDR3: CASSLLGQSAEAFF
DNA: TGTGCCAGCAGCCTTTTGGGACAGTCTGCTGAAGCTTTCTTT

V: TRBV3-1/TRBV3-2
length: 17
D: .
size: .
J: TRBJ1-2
CDR3: CASSQGHSGSIGNGYTF
DNA: TGTGCCAGCAGCCAAGGACACTCTGGGAGTATCGGGAATGGCTACACCTTC

V: TRBV10-3
length: 14
D: TRBD1
size: .
J: TRBJ1-1
CDR3: CAISEPDRATEAFF
DNA: TGTGCCATCAGTGAGCCGGACAGGGCTACTGAAGCTTTCTTT

V: TRBV11-3
length: 15
D: .
size: .
J: TRBJ2-1
CDR3: CASSLGGIRDNEQFF
DNA: TGTGCCAGCAGCTTGGGCGGGATCAGAGACAATGAGCAGTTCTTC

V: TRBV27
length: 16
D: .
size: .
J: TRBJ1-6
CDR3: CASSLSLRSYNSPLHF
DNA: TGTGCCAGCAGTTTATCCCTCAGATCCTATAATTCACCCCTCCACTTT

V: TRBV19
length: 13
D: .
size: .
J: TRBJ1-6
CDR3: CASSSRRDSPLHF
DNA: TGTGCCAGTAGTTCCCGACGGGATTCACCCCTCCACTTT

V: TRBV5-6
length: 13
D: TRBD1
size: .
J: TRBJ1-2
CDR3: CASSLRTGDGYTF
DNA: TGTGCCAGCAGCTTGCGGACAGGGGATGGCTACACCTTC

V: TRBV30
length: 14
D: .
size: few
J: TRBJ1-2
CDR3: CAWSWTSRGYGYTF
DNA: TGTGCCTGGAGTTGGACCTCCCGAGGGTATGGCTACACCTTC

V: TRBV3-1/TRBV3-2
length: 17
D: TRBD2
size: .
J: TRBJ2-1
CDR3: CASSLGLAGGPSHEQFF
DNA: TGTGCCAGCAGCCTAGGACTAGCGGGAGGGCCATCCCATGAGCAGTTCTTC

V: TRBV7-2
length: 15
D: .
size: few
J: TRBJ1-3
CDR3: CASSPGLLFGNTIYF
DNA: TGTGCCAGCAGCCCAGGACTGCTTTTTGGAAACACCATATATTTT

V: TRBV9
length: 15
D: .
size: .
J: TRBJ1-2
CDR3: CASSVQPDTVYGYTF
DNA: TGTGCCAGCAGCGTACAGCCGGACACTGTCTATGGCTACACCTTC

V: TRBV30
length: 13
D: TRBD1
size: once
J: TRBJ1-1
CDR3: CAWSVGQVTEAFF
DNA: TGTGCCTGGAGTGTGGGACAGGTGACTGAAGCTTTCTTT

V: TRBV10-2
length: 16
D: TRBD1
size: .
J: TRBJ2-6
CDR3: CASTTGGASGANVLTF
DNA: TGCGCCAGCACTACAGGGGGCGCGTCTGGGGCCAACGTCCTGACTTTC

V: TRBV5-4
length: 15
D: .
size: .
J: TRBJ2-6
CDR3: CASSLDSGGANVLTF
DNA: TGTGCCAGCAGCTTGGACAGTGGTGGGGCCAACGTCCTGACTTTC

V: TRBV5-1
length: 15
D: TRBD1
size: .
J: TRBJ1-4
CDR3: CASSPRDRGNEKLFF
DNA: TGCGCCAGCAGCCCCCGGGACAGGGGTAATGAAAAACTGTTTTTT

V: TRBV7-2
length: 15
D: .
size: few
J: TRBJ2-2
CDR3: CASRPNRQSTGELFF
DNA: TGTGCCAGCAGACCCAACCGACAGAGCACCGGGGAGCTGTTTTTT

V: TRBV5-1
length: 16
D: .
size: .
J: TRBJ1-5
CDR3: CASSLDRGRVSQPQHF
DNA: TGCGCCAGCAGCTTGGATCGAGGGCGGGTAAGTCAGCCCCAGCATTTT

V: TRBV4-3
length: 14
D: .
size: .
J: TRBJ1-5
CDR3: CASSLSTGNQPQHF
DNA: TGCGCCAGCAGCCTAAGCACGGGGAATCAGCCCCAGCATTTT

V: TRBV19
length: 15
D: .
size: once
J: TRBJ2-7
CDR3: CASSRLGGGNYEQYF
DNA: TGTGCCAGTAGTAGGCTAGGGGGGGGAAACTACGAGCAGTACTTC

V: TRBV5-1
length: 15
D: TRBD2
size: .
J: TRBJ2-1
CDR3: CASSPSGLAGGEQFF
DNA: TGCGCCAGCAGCCCCTCCGGGCTAGCGGGAGGGGAGCAGTTCTTC

V: TRBV6-6
length: 15
D: .
size: .
J: TRBJ1-2
CDR3: CASTSVVWENYGYTF
DNA: TGTGCCAGCACTTCCGTTGTGTGGGAGAACTATGGCTACACCTTC

V: TRBV6-5
length: 12
D: .
size: .
J: TRBJ1-1
CDR3: CASGGGGTEAFF
DNA: TGTGCCAGCGGCGGTGGCGGGACTGAAGCTTTCTTT

V: TRBV10-3
length: 14
D: .
size: .
J: TRBJ1-1
CDR3: CAISDRVEDTEAFF
DNA: TGTGCCATCAGTGACAGGGTAGAGGACACTGAAGCTTTCTTT

V: TRBV11-1
length: 16
D: .
size: once
J: TRBJ1-2
CDR3: CASSLHADRPAYGYTF
DNA: TGTGCCAGCAGCTTGCACGCGGACAGACCAGCCTATGGCTACACCTTC

V: TRBV5-1
length: 16
D: TRBD1
size: .
J: TRBJ2-2
CDR3: CASGRDRGLSTGELFF
DNA: TGCGCCAGCGGCCGGGACAGGGGGCTTTCTACCGGGGAGCTGTTTTTT